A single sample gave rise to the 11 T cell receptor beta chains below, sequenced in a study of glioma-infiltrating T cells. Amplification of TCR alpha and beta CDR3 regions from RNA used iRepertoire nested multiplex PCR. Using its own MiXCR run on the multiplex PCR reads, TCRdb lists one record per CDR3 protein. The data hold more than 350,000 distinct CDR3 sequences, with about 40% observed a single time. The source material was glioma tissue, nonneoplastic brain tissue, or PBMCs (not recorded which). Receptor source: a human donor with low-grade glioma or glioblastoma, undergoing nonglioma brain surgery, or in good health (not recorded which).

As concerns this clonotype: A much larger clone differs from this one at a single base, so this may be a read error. CDR3 loop: CASSSRDPNTEASF. CDR3 sequence (DNA): TGTGCCAGCAGTTCCAGGGACCCGAACACTGAAGCTTCCTTT. The gene calls are TRBV28 and TRBJ1-1, with D possibly being TRBD1 (5 bases). This CDR3 contains 14 residues. The germline gives CDR1 MDHEN, CDR2 SYDVKM.

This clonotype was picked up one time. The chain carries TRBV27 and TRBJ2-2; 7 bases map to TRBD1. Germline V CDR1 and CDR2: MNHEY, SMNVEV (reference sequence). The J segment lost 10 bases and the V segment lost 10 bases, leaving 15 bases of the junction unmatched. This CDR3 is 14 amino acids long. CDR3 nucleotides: TGTGCCACCACGGAGACAGGGAACGCCGTGGAGCTGTTTTTT. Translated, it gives CATTETGNAVELFF.

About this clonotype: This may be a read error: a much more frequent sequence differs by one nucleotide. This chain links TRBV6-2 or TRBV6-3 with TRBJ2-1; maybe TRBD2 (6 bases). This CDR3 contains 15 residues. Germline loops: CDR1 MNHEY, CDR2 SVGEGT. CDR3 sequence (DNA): TGTGCCAGCAGTCCTCAGGGACCGGACTACAATGAGCACTTCTTC. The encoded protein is CASSPQGPDYNEHFF.

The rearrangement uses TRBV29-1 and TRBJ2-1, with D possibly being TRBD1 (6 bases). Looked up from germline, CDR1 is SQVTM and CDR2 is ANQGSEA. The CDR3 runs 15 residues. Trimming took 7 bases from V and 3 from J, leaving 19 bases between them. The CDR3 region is CSARRDRDIYNEQFF. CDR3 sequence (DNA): TGCAGCGCTCGTCGCGACCGGGACATCTACAATGAGCAGTTCTTC.

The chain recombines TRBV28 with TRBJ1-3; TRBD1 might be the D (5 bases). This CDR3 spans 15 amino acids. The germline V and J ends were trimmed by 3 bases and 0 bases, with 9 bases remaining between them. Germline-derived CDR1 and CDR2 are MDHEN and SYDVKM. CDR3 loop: CASSFWGLSGNTIYF. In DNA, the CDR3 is TGTGCCAGCAGTTTTTGGGGCCTCTCTGGAAACACCATATATTTT.

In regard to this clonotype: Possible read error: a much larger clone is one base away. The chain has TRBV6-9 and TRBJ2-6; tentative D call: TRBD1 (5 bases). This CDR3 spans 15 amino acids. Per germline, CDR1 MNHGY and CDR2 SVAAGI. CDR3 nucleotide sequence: TGTGCCAGCAGTTATCGGATCTCTGGGGCCTACGTCCTGACTTTC. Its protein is CASSYRISGAYVLTF.

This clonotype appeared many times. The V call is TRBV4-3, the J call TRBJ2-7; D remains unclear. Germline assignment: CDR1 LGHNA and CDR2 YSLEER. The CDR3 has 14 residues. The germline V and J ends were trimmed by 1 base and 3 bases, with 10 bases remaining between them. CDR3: CASSQVVLDYEQYF. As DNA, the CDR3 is TGCGCCAGCAGCCAAGTGGTCCTAGACTACGAGCAGTACTTC.

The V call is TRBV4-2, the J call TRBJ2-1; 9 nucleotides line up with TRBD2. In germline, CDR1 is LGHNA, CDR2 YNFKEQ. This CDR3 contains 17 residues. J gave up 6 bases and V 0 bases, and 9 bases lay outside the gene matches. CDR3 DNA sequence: TGTGCCAGCAGCCAAGAGGAATTGCGGGAGGGGGTCAATGAGCAGTTCTTC. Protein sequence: CASSQEELREGVNEQFF.

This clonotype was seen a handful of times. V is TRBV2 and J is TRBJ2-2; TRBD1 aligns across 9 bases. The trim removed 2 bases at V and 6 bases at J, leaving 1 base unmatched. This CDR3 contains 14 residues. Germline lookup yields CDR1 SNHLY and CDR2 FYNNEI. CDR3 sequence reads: CASSERQGAGELFF. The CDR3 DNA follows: TGTGCCAGCAGTGAAAGACAGGGGGCCGGGGAGCTGTTTTTT.

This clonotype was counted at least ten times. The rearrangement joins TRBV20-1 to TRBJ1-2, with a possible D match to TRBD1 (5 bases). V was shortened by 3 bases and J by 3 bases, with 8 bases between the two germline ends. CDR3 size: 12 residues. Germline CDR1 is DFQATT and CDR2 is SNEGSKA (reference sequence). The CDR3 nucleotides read TGCAGTGCTAGGAAACAGGACTATGGCTACACCTTC. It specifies CSARKQDYGYTF.

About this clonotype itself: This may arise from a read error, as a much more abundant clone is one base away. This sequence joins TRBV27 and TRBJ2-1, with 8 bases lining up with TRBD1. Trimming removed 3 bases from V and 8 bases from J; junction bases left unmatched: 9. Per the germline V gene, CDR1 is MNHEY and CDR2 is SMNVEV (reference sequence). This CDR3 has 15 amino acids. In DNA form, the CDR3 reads TGTGCCAGCAGTTTTCGGCAGGGGGCTTACGATGAGCAGTTCTTC. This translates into CASSFRQGAYDEQFF.